This T cell receptor beta chain was identified during a study of siplizumab effects on memory and regulatory T cells. Study-wide points: The study found naive T cells seemingly more diverse than memory cells and seemingly major alloresponse contributors. In roughly 75-95% of proliferating CD4+ or CD8+ clones, a naive or memory phenotype could not be assigned. Proliferating Tregs taken from siplizumab cultures were not shown to have a confirmed suppressive function.

The CDR3 is made up of 13 amino acids. V gave up 9 bases and J gave up 0 bases, with 9 bases separating them. Germline V gene sequence: CDR1 MNHNS, CDR2 SASEGT. Notes on this clone: The antigen remains unidentified.

Profiling relied on immunoSEQ multiplex PCR, and the TCRdb table lists in-frame clones only, not all of them. The sample shows just under 85,000 clones, approximately 86% of them seen only once. This receptor was identified in a human donor in good health. The J gene is TRBJ2-4, the V gene TRBV6-1; D possibly matches TRBD1 or TRBD2 (5 bases each). Sequencing used Tregs sorted from blood. CDR3 DNA: TGTGCCAGTAGAGGGACAGCCAAAAACATTCAGTACTTC. As protein: CASRGTAKNIQYF.